These T cell receptor beta chains were read from a single sample in a study of T cell clonotyping in hematopoietic cell transplantation. Assay used: immunoSEQ multiplex PCR; TCRdb lists only in-frame clones, some missing. The top ten hold approximately 3% of the sample, which has tens of thousands of clones, 85% seen once. The source was peripheral blood mononuclear cells, collected before stem cell transplant. These receptors were taken from a man aged 60 to 69 with acute myeloid leukemia. Some clones in this sample may be carry-over from other donors' samples. Each CDR3 is given with its conserved first and last residue. A D gene is named only where the DNA matches it firmly. Some rows mark clone size as missing; the rest say once, few, many or name a class of expanded clone.

>TRBV18|TRBJ1-2|NA|NA
CASSPTWTEIYGYTF
TGTGCCAGCTCACCAACATGGACAGAGATCTATGGCTACACCTTC
>TRBV28|TRBJ1-1|NA|few
CASRLDRIPSTEAFF
TGTGCCAGCAGACTCGACAGAATACCGTCCACTGAAGCTTTCTTT
>TRBV19|TRBJ1-3|NA|NA
CASTLQESSGNTIYF
TGTGCCAGTACCTTACAGGAGAGCTCTGGAAACACCATATATTTT
>TRBV5-4|TRBJ2-3|NA|NA
CASSLGPGSTDTQYF
TGTGCCAGCAGCTTAGGGCCGGGGAGCACAGATACGCAGTATTTT
>TRBV7-9|TRBJ1-1|NA|once
CASSLQYLGSEAFF
TGTGCCAGCAGCTTACAGTATCTGGGGTCCGAAGCTTTCTTT
>TRBV2|TRBJ2-5|TRBD2|NA
CASRPTLAGGGETQYF
TGTGCCAGCAGGCCAACCCTAGCGGGGGGTGGGGAGACCCAGTACTTC
>TRBV11-3|TRBJ2-5|NA|NA
CASSQTGRGGETQYF
TGTGCCAGCAGCCAAACCGGTAGGGGCGGGGAGACCCAGTACTTC
>TRBV27|TRBJ1-5|NA|NA
CASSSSGGRSNQPQHF
TGTGCCAGCAGTTCCTCGGGGGGCCGTAGCAATCAGCCCCAGCATTTT
>TRBV28|TRBJ1-2|NA|NA
CASSTQARVGYTF
TGTGCCAGCAGTACCCAGGCCAGGGTCGGCTACACCTTC
>TRBV2|TRBJ1-5|TRBD1|NA
CASSRDRNNQPQHF
TGTGCCAGCAGCCGGGACAGAAACAATCAGCCCCAGCATTTT
>TRBV2|TRBJ1-2|NA|NA
CASSEARSVSGHYGYTF
TGTGCCAGCAGTGAAGCTCGGTCAGTCTCAGGACACTATGGCTACACCTTC
>TRBV6-5|TRBJ1-5|NA|once
CASSSPGGANQPQHF
TGTGCCAGCAGCTCTCCGGGGGGGGCCAATCAGCCCCAGCATTTT
>TRBV5-4|TRBJ1-2|NA|NA
CASSLAGQTFYGYTF
TGTGCCAGCAGCTTGGCAGGACAAACATTCTATGGCTACACCTTC
>TRBV25-1|TRBJ2-3|TRBD1|NA
CASAQGRGMADTQYF
TGTGCCAGCGCCCAAGGCAGGGGGATGGCAGATACGCAGTATTTT
>TRBV19|TRBJ2-7|NA|NA
CASTQATSQGGDSYEQYF
TGTGCCAGTACCCAAGCCACGTCGCAGGGGGGTGACTCCTACGAGCAGTACTTC
>TRBV4-1|TRBJ1-2|NA|NA
CASSHADYGYTF
TGCGCCAGCAGCCATGCCGACTATGGCTACACCTTC
>TRBV28|TRBJ1-2|TRBD1|NA
CASSPPGQLSGSYTF
TGTGCCAGCAGTCCCCCGGGACAGCTATCTGGGAGCTACACCTTC
>TRBV5-4|TRBJ1-1|NA|NA
CASSLDFNTEAFF
TGTGCCAGCAGCTTAGACTTTAACACTGAAGCTTTCTTT
>TRBV7-9|TRBJ1-6|TRBD1|NA
CASSTRTGAASPLHF
TGTGCCAGCAGCACCCGGACAGGGGCGGCTTCACCCCTCCACTTT
>TRBV7-8|TRBJ2-5|NA|NA
CASKQETQYF
TGTGCCAGCAAACAAGAGACCCAGTACTTC
>TRBV2|TRBJ1-4|TRBD1|NA
CAIDRGREKLFF
TGTGCCATCGACAGGGGGCGGGAAAAACTGTTTTTT
>TRBV6-1|TRBJ2-7|TRBD2|NA
CASSEGGVTYEQYF
TGTGCCAGCAGTGAGGGGGGGGTAACCTACGAGCAGTACTTC
>TRBV2|TRBJ1-1|NA|NA
CASSGLSDRRSEAFF
TGTGCCAGCAGTGGGTTGTCGGACAGAAGGTCTGAAGCTTTCTTT
>TRBV6-6|TRBJ2-7|NA|NA
CASSPRPGGSAYEQYF
TGTGCCAGCAGTCCCCGTCCCGGGGGTTCAGCCTACGAGCAGTACTTC
>TRBV7-3|TRBJ2-5|NA|NA
CASSPNGGARQETQYF
TGTGCCAGCAGCCCAAACGGCGGCGCCAGACAAGAGACCCAGTACTTC
>TRBV11-2|TRBJ2-7|NA|NA
CASSYYEQYF
TGTGCCAGCAGCTACTACGAGCAGTACTTC
>TRBV5-8|TRBJ2-7|NA|NA
CASSLYGTPNHEQYF
TGTGCCAGCAGCTTGTATGGGACACCGAACCACGAGCAGTACTTC
>TRBV10-2|TRBJ2-7|TRBD1|NA
CASSGDRGVEQYF
TGCGCCAGCAGTGGGGACAGGGGGGTCGAGCAGTACTTC
>TRBV7-2|TRBJ2-7|NA|once
CASSLGASGLEQYF
TGTGCCAGCAGCTTAGGAGCGTCGGGGCTCGAGCAGTACTTC
>TRBV6-5|TRBJ1-1|NA|NA
CASSYSTGYTEAFF
TGTGCCAGCAGTTACTCCACAGGGTACACTGAAGCTTTCTTT
>TRBV2|TRBJ2-7|NA|few
CASSGGHDTYEQYF
TGTGCCAGCAGTGGGGGGCATGATACCTACGAGCAGTACTTC
>TRBV2|TRBJ2-7|NA|NA
CASSPGPLLEQYF
TGTGCCAGCAGTCCGGGACCACTACTCGAGCAGTACTTC
>TRBV5-1|TRBJ2-2|NA|NA
CASSSEPRPDTGELFF
TGCGCCAGCAGCTCGGAACCCCGCCCGGACACCGGGGAGCTGTTTTTT
>TRBV7-9|TRBJ2-1|NA|few
CASSPGRSSYNEQFF
TGTGCCAGCAGCCCAGGACGAAGCTCCTACAATGAGCAGTTCTTC
>TRBV6-5|TRBJ1-1|NA|NA
CASSPRSTEAFF
TGTGCCAGCAGCCCCCGGAGCACTGAAGCTTTCTTT
>TRBV19|TRBJ2-7|NA|NA
CASSRLGTGASYEQYF
TGTGCCAGTAGTCGGTTAGGGACGGGGGCCTCCTACGAGCAGTACTTC
>TRBV14|TRBJ2-6|NA|NA
CASSQDKWGGPSSGANVLTF
TGTGCCAGCAGCCAAGATAAGTGGGGGGGCCCCAGCTCTGGGGCCAACGTCCTGACTTTC
>TRBV6-6|TRBJ2-5|NA|NA
CASSYLLLETQYF
TGTGCCAGCAGTTACCTCCTATTAGAGACCCAGTACTTC
>TRBV9|TRBJ2-7|NA|NA
CASSVTGTPRPYEQYF
TGTGCCAGCAGCGTAACCGGGACACCAAGACCCTACGAGCAGTACTTC
>TRBV9|TRBJ1-1|NA|NA
CASSAYKNTEAFF
TGTGCCAGCAGCGCCTACAAGAACACTGAAGCTTTCTTT
>TRBV2|TRBJ1-1|TRBD1|NA
CASSVEGATEAFF
TGTGCCAGCAGTGTGGAGGGGGCAACTGAAGCTTTCTTT
>TRBV5-4|TRBJ2-5|NA|NA
CASSLGGIGGETQYF
TGTGCCAGCAGCTTGGGGGGCATTGGAGGCGAGACCCAGTACTTC
>TRBV4-3|TRBJ1-6|TRBD1|NA
CASSQDWTGRSSYNSPLHF
TGCGCCAGCAGCCAGGATTGGACAGGGAGAAGCTCCTATAATTCACCCCTCCACTTT
>TRBV29-1|TRBJ2-3|NA|NA
CSVDGRGAYTQYF
TGCAGCGTTGATGGTCGGGGGGCGTATACGCAGTATTTT
>TRBV4-1|TRBJ2-5|NA|NA
CASSPAGLKETQYF
TGCGCCAGCAGCCCTGCTGGGCTCAAAGAGACCCAGTACTTC
>TRBV4-2|TRBJ1-1|TRBD1|NA
CASSQEPQGGTEAFF
TGTGCCAGCAGCCAAGAACCCCAGGGGGGCACTGAAGCTTTCTTT
>TRBV6-6|TRBJ1-1|NA|NA
CASRPRTDMNTEAFF
TGTGCCAGTCGCCCGAGGACAGACATGAACACTGAAGCTTTCTTT
>TRBV6-1|TRBJ2-7|NA|NA
CASSEQRAGVDEQYF
TGTGCCAGCAGTGAACAGCGGGCAGGGGTCGATGAGCAGTACTTC
>TRBV11-2|TRBJ2-5|TRBD2|few
CASSPGLGGGAVAETQYF
TGTGCCAGCAGCCCAGGACTTGGCGGGGGGGCGGTTGCCGAGACCCAGTACTTC
>TRBV6-5|TRBJ2-3|TRBD2|NA
CASNGLAGDRPQYF
TGTGCCAGCAACGGACTAGCGGGGGATCGACCACAGTATTTT
>TRBV28|TRBJ1-2|NA|NA
CASTSRTAPNYGYTF
TGTGCCAGCACTTCCCGGACAGCGCCTAACTATGGCTACACCTTC
>TRBV6-6|TRBJ1-1|NA|NA
CASSPGGIRGAEAFF
TGTGCCAGCAGTCCCGGGGGGATCCGGGGGGCTGAAGCTTTCTTT
>TRBV5-6|TRBJ2-6|TRBD2|NA
CASSLLGRAGANVLTF
TGTGCCAGCAGCTTGCTAGGGAGGGCTGGGGCCAACGTCCTGACTTTC
>TRBV28|TRBJ1-1|TRBD1|NA
CASRSYRGLRPAFF
TGTGCCAGCAGATCCTACAGGGGGTTGAGGCCAGCTTTCTTT
>TRBV2|TRBJ2-5|TRBD2|NA
CASRPRLAGKETQYF
TGTGCCAGCAGGCCCCGACTAGCGGGGAAAGAGACCCAGTACTTC